The 8 T cell receptor beta chains below come from one sample, sequenced in a study of shared clonotypes between healthy human individuals. Method: immunoSEQ multiplex PCR; TCRdb's copy keeps in-frame clones and lacks some. The sample has 2,500,000 or so clones; around nine tenths are singletons. The specimen was naive CD4+ T cells sorted from blood. Regarding subset: CD45RA+ positively selected. The receptors originated from a man between 18 and 29 years old in good health.

The chain couples TRBV30 to TRBJ2-5; D assignment may be TRBD1 or TRBD2 (5 bases each). The germline CDR1 and CDR2 sequences are GTSNPN and SVGIG (reference sequence). Trimming took off 0 bases at V and 2 bases at J, with 13 bases between the two ends. CDR3 length: 15 amino acids. This CDR3 is CAWSVGAGSQETQYF. The CDR3, as DNA: TGTGCCTGGAGTGTAGGGGCAGGGAGTCAAGAGACCCAGTACTTC.

This chain uses TRBV4-1 with TRBJ2-3, with D possibly matching TRBD2 (6 bases). The CDR3 runs 14 residues. Looked up from germline, CDR1 is MGHRA and CDR2 is YSYEKL. The V end lost 7 bases, the J end lost 5 bases, and 16 bases lay between the germline ends. In nucleotides, the CDR3 is TGCGCCAGCACGGAGCGGGCATTGGGAGATACGCAGTATTTT. This sequence encodes CASTERALGDTQYF.

About this clone itself: Within the sample, other DNA sequences also encode this same CDR3. The CDR3 loop is CASSPLETYEQYF. CDR3 nucleotides: TGTGCCAGCTCACCGCTGGAGACCTACGAGCAGTACTTC. The rearrangement uses TRBV18 and TRBJ2-7; D gene unclear. The germline V gene encodes CDR1 KGHSH and CDR2 LQKENI. The CDR3 consists of 13 residues. V was clipped by 3 bases and J by 2 bases, with 8 bases between them.

J is TRBJ2-1 and V is TRBV11-3; 8 bases fit TRBD2. The CDR3 totals 16 residues. Per the germline V gene, CDR1 is SGHNT and CDR2 is YENEEA. V lost 1 base, J lost 4 bases, and 6 bases stayed unmatched. The CDR3 nucleotides are TGTGCCAGCAGCTTAGTAGCGGGAAAGGCTTACAATGAGCAGTTCTTC. Amino acids: CASSLVAGKAYNEQFF. The complete variable domain, with remaining parts taken from reference TRBV11-3 and TRBJ2-1, reads EAGVVQSPRYKIIEKKQPVAFWCNPISGHNTLYWYLQNLGQGPELLIRYENEEAVDDSQLPKDRFSAERLKGVDSTLKIQPAELGDSAVYLCASSLVAGKAYNEQFFGPGTRLTVL.

The genes are TRBV29-1 and TRBJ2-2, with D tentatively TRBD1 or TRBD2 (5 bases each). Germline V gives CDR1 SQVTM, CDR2 ANQGSEA. This CDR3 has 16 residues. V was pared by 4 bases and J by 1 base, with 16 bases between. CDR3 coding DNA: TGCAGCGTTGGGTCCGGGACCGGCAAGAACACCGGGGAGCTGTTTTTT. It translates to CSVGSGTGKNTGELFF.

The chain recombines TRBV5-1 with TRBJ2-5; 11 bases match TRBD2. CDR1 SGHRS and CDR2 YFSETQ come from the germline V gene. Losses at the gene ends were 3 bases for V and 5 bases for J; bases not matched to a gene: 9. CDR3 length equals 16 residues. Here the CDR3 reads CASSSLTSGESETQYF. For the CDR3, the DNA is TGCGCCAGCAGCTCTCTGACTAGCGGGGAATCGGAGACCCAGTACTTC.

The J gene is TRBJ2-3, the V gene TRBV7-2; 7 nucleotides align to TRBD1. Germline CDR1 SGHTA, CDR2 FQGNSA. The CDR3 covers 12 residues. The trim removed 3 bases at V and 8 bases at J, leaving 2 bases unmatched. CDR3 sequence: CASSFYRGTQYF. CDR3 sequence (DNA): TGTGCCAGCAGCTTCTACAGGGGTACGCAGTATTTT.

V is TRBV28 and J is TRBJ1-3; D remains unclear. The CDR3 has 18 amino acids. Trimming shortened V by 3 bases and J by 0 bases, and 18 bases separated the two germline ends. CDR1 and CDR2 (germline): MDHEN, SYDVKM. The CDR3 nucleotides are TGTGCCAGCAGTTTCCCACACAAGGGTGGCAGCTCTGGAAACACCATATATTTT. It specifies CASSFPHKGGSSGNTIYF.